Below, 22 T cell receptor beta chains from the same sample are listed, as sequenced in a study of blood T cells in healthy people across ages. A second PCR, run for 7 to 11 cycles, used a sample-barcoded 5' primer plus a J-beta primer mix. One entry per CDR3 protein, called by TCRdb with MiXCR from the 5' RACE reads. The profile shows 1.5 million or so distinct CDR3 sequences, less than 45% of them singletons. Sequencing input: blood. These receptors were obtained from a woman younger than 35 in good health.

This clonotype was observed a few times. This chain links TRBV12-3 or TRBV12-4 with TRBJ1-5; D call uncertain. V was shortened by 7 bases and J by 0 bases, with 7 bases between the two germline ends. This CDR3 spans 13 amino acids. In DNA form, the CDR3 reads TGTGCCAGCACCCAATATAGCAATCAGCCCCAGCATTTT. Protein product: CASTQYSNQPQHF.

The rearrangement uses TRBV7-9 and TRBJ2-5, with TRBD2 matching over 11 bases. The CDR3 length is 17 residues. V dropped 5 bases and J dropped 11; count of bases not matched to a gene: 19. CDR1 and CDR2 (germline): SEHNR, FQNEAQ (reference sequence). The CDR3, as DNA: TGTGCCAGCAGCGCCCCGGGACTAGCGGATCTCAGGGATGAGCAGTACTTC. Translated, it gives CASSAPGLADLRDEQYF.

The sample holds one count of this clonotype. V usage is TRBV5-1 and J usage is TRBJ2-1; D call uncertain. Germline values: CDR1 SGHRS, CDR2 YFSETQ. V lost 6 bases and J 5 bases, leaving 18 bases between the germline ends. The CDR3 is 15 residues long. The CDR3 sequence is CASNPLPAGDNEQFF. DNA of the CDR3: TGCGCCAGCAACCCCCTACCAGCTGGAGACAATGAGCAGTTCTTC.

In this sample, this clonotype turned up many times. The junction departs from germline at one end; a sequencing error may be responsible. The genes are TRBV5-1 and TRBJ1-1; 7 bases are a match to TRBD1. CDR1 SGHRS and CDR2 YFSETQ come from the germline V gene. The length of the CDR3 is 14 residues. The CDR3 sequence is CASSSTGVNTEAFF. Written as DNA, the CDR3 is TGTGCCAGCAGCTCAACAGGGGTGAACACTGAAGCTTTCTTT.

This clonotype was picked up one time. CDR3 amino acids: CSVGGFGYTF. CDR3 bases: TGCAGCGTTGGGGGATTCGGCTACACCTTC. The chain uses TRBV29-1 and TRBJ1-2; no reliable D call. The V gene lost 4 bases and the J gene lost 8 bases, with 8 bases spanning the gap. The CDR3 sequence is 10 residues long. Germline V gene sequence: CDR1 SQVTM, CDR2 ANQGSEA.

This CDR3 reads CAISLTMADTQYF. The CDR3 DNA sequence: TGTGCCATCAGCCTGACAATGGCAGATACGCAGTATTTT. The V call is TRBV10-3, the J call TRBJ2-3; D is uncertain. Germline-derived CDR1 and CDR2 are ENHRY and SYGVKD. V was cut by 6 bases and J by 4 bases, with 11 bases left in between. This CDR3 has 13 amino acids.

This clonotype came up a few times. V gene TRBV18 combines with J gene TRBJ2-5; TRBD1 matches at 9 bases. With the DNA end fitting TRBJ2-7 better, the J assignment may be wrong. Germline loops: CDR1 KGHSH, CDR2 LQKENI. The CDR3 has 15 residues. CDR3 residues: CASSISGQGFYEQYF. The CDR3 DNA reads TGTGCCAGCTCAATATCGGGACAGGGTTTCTACGAGCAGTACTTC.

The chain carries TRBV9 and TRBJ2-1; a possible D gene is TRBD2 (5 bases). Germline lookup yields CDR1 SGDLS and CDR2 YYNGEE. CDR3 length: 16 residues. The V end was cut by 0 bases, the J end by 2 bases, with 12 bases between. In nucleotides, the CDR3 is TGTGCCAGCAGCGTAGCTGGGCGGGCCGCCTACAATGAGCAGTTCTTC. It codes for CASSVAGRAAYNEQFF.

This clonotype was found a few times. This chain links TRBV12-3 or TRBV12-4 with TRBJ2-1, with D unresolved. The CDR3 loop spans 12 amino acids. The ends were cut back, 5 bases at V and 13 bases at J, with 15 bases in the middle. CDR3 amino acids: CASSPYERIQFF. The CDR3 bases are TGTGCCAGCAGTCCCTATGAGAGGATCCAGTTCTTC.

This clonotype has a handful of counts. This sequence joins TRBV7-9 and TRBJ1-6; perhaps TRBD1 as D (5 bases). V shed 2 bases and J shed 8 bases, with 19 bases lying between them. CDR1 and CDR2 (germline): SEHNR, FQNEAQ (reference sequence). The CDR3 loop spans 17 amino acids. In DNA, the CDR3 is TGTGCCAGCAGCTTACCCAGAATGGGACGGCTCCATTCACCCCTCCACTTT. Its protein product is CASSLPRMGRLHSPLHF.

In regard to this clonotype: The junction and the germline gene differ at one end; a read error may be behind it. V usage is TRBV12-3 or TRBV12-4 and J usage is TRBJ1-2, with D possibly matching TRBD1 (5 bases). The CDR3 consists of 13 residues. This chain's CDR3 is CAGSFPGRAGYTF. The CDR3 DNA reads TGTGCCGGCAGTTTCCCGGGACGTGCGGGCTACACCTTC.

This clonotype was detected a few times. This chain links TRBV27 with TRBJ2-7, with D perhaps matching TRBD1 or TRBD2 (6 bases each). Germline CDR1 MNHEY, CDR2 SMNVEV (reference sequence). With 2 bases removed from V and 2 bases from J, the gap between germline ends came to 13 bases. The CDR3 has 15 residues. CDR3 DNA sequence: TGTGCCAGCAGTTTAGCGGGGACAATTACCTACGAGCAGTACTTC. Protein product: CASSLAGTITYEQYF.

The chain combines TRBV7-2 with TRBJ2-5; D assignment may be TRBD1 or TRBD2 (6 bases each). The CDR3 loop spans 16 amino acids. Germline CDR1 is SGHTA and CDR2 is FQGNSA. Trimming removed 1 base at V and 2 bases at J, with 14 bases between. The CDR3 reads CASSLGGVGQQETQYF. The CDR3 region has the DNA TGTGCCAGCAGCTTAGGGGGGGTAGGACAGCAAGAGACCCAGTACTTC.

This sequence joins TRBV19 and TRBJ2-5, with 7 bases lining up with TRBD2. CDR3 length: 14 amino acids. Germline CDR1 reads LNHDA; CDR2 reads SQIVND (reference sequence). The trim removed 5 bases at V and 11 bases at J, leaving 14 bases unmatched. CDR3 nucleotide sequence: TGTGCCAGTAGTGACGGGAGGTTAGACAATGAGCAGTACTTC. It codes for CASSDGRLDNEQYF. Looking up the rest from reference TRBV19 and TRBJ2-5 gives the full variable domain: DGGITQSPKYLFRKEGQNVTLSCEQNLNHDAMYWYRQDPGQGLRLIYYSQIVNDFQKGDIAEGYSVSREKKESFPLTVTSAQKNPTAFYLCASSDGRLDNEQYFGPGTRLLVL.

The J gene is TRBJ2-5, the V gene TRBV6-1, with 11 positions matching TRBD2. V lost 5 bases, J lost 11 bases, and 22 bases stayed unmatched. This CDR3 region has 18 residues. Germline V gene sequence: CDR1 MNHNS, CDR2 SASEGT. Here the CDR3 DNA reads TGTGCCAGCAGTCCCCACGGGACTAGCGGCGGGGCAAGGAATGAGCAGTACTTC. Protein: CASSPHGTSGGARNEQYF.

This clonotype has only a few counts. The genes are TRBV4-2 and TRBJ1-1, with a tentative D call TRBD1 (6 bases). CDR3 length: 15 residues. The V end lost 4 bases, the J end lost 0 bases, and 12 bases lay between the germline ends. Germline CDR1 is LGHNA and CDR2 is YNFKEQ. In DNA, the CDR3 is TGTGCCAGCAGCCCCATAAGGGGGATGAACACTGAAGCTTTCTTT. Translating it yields CASSPIRGMNTEAFF.

In nucleotides, the CDR3 is TGTGCCAGCTCACCACCGTTGGAGGAGCAGTTCTTC. Its protein is CASSPPLEEQFF. The rearrangement uses TRBV18 and TRBJ2-1; D gene ambiguous. Germline assignment: CDR1 KGHSH and CDR2 LQKENI. V gave up 0 bases and J gave up 10 bases, with 7 bases separating them. CDR3 length equals 12 residues.

This chain uses TRBV10-3 with TRBJ2-7; possible D gene TRBD1, 6 bases. Trimming shortened V by 0 bases and J by 5 bases, and 17 bases separated the two germline ends. This CDR3 is 16 amino acids long. Per germline, CDR1 ENHRY and CDR2 SYGVKD. The CDR3, as DNA: TGTGCCATCAGTGAGTCCGGTAACAGGGTTTTCGACGAGCAGTACTTC. Protein: CAISESGNRVFDEQYF.

V gene TRBV7-6 combines with J gene TRBJ2-1, with D tentatively TRBD1 (5 bases). V was shortened by 0 bases and J by 5 bases, with 14 bases between the two germline ends. CDR1 SGHVS and CDR2 FNYEAQ come from the germline V gene. This CDR3 has 16 amino acids. The CDR3 bases are TGTGCCAGCAGCTTAGCGCGGTCAGGGTTTGACAATGAGCAGTTCTTC. As protein: CASSLARSGFDNEQFF.

This clonotype was seen a few times. The J gene is TRBJ1-4, the V gene TRBV5-1, with D possibly being TRBD1 (5 bases). The CDR3 has 16 residues. V lost 1 base and J lost 8, with 18 bases in between. Per germline, CDR1 SGHRS and CDR2 YFSETQ. CDR3 DNA sequence: TGCGCCAGCAGCTTGAGAGGCGGATCGGGACGCGAAAAACTGTTTTTT. This codes for CASSLRGGSGREKLFF.

The rearrangement joins TRBV20-1 to TRBJ1-5, with 8 nucleotides matching TRBD1. Per the germline V gene, CDR1 is DFQATT and CDR2 is SNEGSKA (reference sequence). V dropped 0 bases and J dropped 3; count of bases not matched to a gene: 7. This CDR3 is 16 amino acids long. CDR3 protein: CSARDREDRANQPQHF. Written as DNA, the CDR3 is TGCAGTGCTAGAGATCGGGAGGACAGGGCCAATCAGCCCCAGCATTTT.

The J gene is TRBJ2-3, the V gene TRBV20-1; D gene uncertain. V lost 3 bases to trimming and J lost 2 bases, with 18 bases between them. CDR3 length: 16 amino acids. The germline gives CDR1 DFQATT, CDR2 SNEGSKA (reference sequence). This CDR3 is CSARSPPKGNTDTQYF. The CDR3 nucleotides are TGCAGTGCTAGGTCACCCCCCAAGGGTAACACAGATACGCAGTATTTT.